A selection of T cell receptor beta chains follows, all from one sample in a study of vaccination and CD4 T cells after COVID-19. Their antigens are not known. One entry per CDR3 protein, called by TCRdb with MiXCR from the PCR reads. The table has some 10,000 distinct CDR3 sequences, roughly 77% seen once. Sequenced: CD4+ T cells from blood, cultured in vitro. Receptors were obtained from a human donor who had recovered from COVID-19. Each CDR3 is given with its conserved first and last residue. Each record gives: V gene, CDR3 protein.

v_gene: TRBV6-1; CDR3aa: CASSKGHPNTEAFF
v_gene: TRBV20-1; CDR3aa: CSAPRGGARETQYF
v_gene: TRBV20-1; CDR3aa: CSAREGRGGTEAFF
v_gene: TRBV24-1; CDR3aa: CATRTAGQELSYGYTF
v_gene: TRBV6-1; CDR3aa: CASSPRGLQGYEQYF
v_gene: TRBV20-1; CDR3aa: CSARRDSNQPQHF
v_gene: TRBV11-3; CDR3aa: CASSQDLVRNEQFF
v_gene: TRBV6-2/TRBV6-3; CDR3aa: CASSYSYLEGAWETQYF
v_gene: TRBV7-6; CDR3aa: CASSSGQGIYNEQFF
v_gene: TRBV24-1; CDR3aa: CATTAGVGYGHTF
v_gene: TRBV24-1; CDR3aa: CATSAHGVQIQETQYF
v_gene: TRBV20-1; CDR3aa: CSASNLRGRGSGANVLTF
v_gene: TRBV27; CDR3aa: CASNKQGWNSPLHF
v_gene: TRBV15; CDR3aa: CATSRFLGYEQYF
v_gene: TRBV21-1; CDR3aa: CASSTWTGGYNSPLHF
v_gene: TRBV15; CDR3aa: CATTRDRGGYGYTF
v_gene: TRBV6-1; CDR3aa: CASSGAANTEAFF
v_gene: TRBV7-2; CDR3aa: CASSSQQGNYGYTF
v_gene: TRBV20-1; CDR3aa: CSASLSGRETQYF
v_gene: TRBV27; CDR3aa: CASRLRGGGYNSPLHF
v_gene: TRBV20-1; CDR3aa: CSAWDPSTDTQYF
v_gene: TRBV7-9; CDR3aa: CASSLPPTANRYEQYF
v_gene: TRBV27; CDR3aa: CASSLGPGNQPQHF
v_gene: TRBV20-1; CDR3aa: CSAFRRAGAYEQYF
v_gene: TRBV6-1; CDR3aa: CALQRERSYNEQFF
v_gene: TRBV15; CDR3aa: CATSLGARGPQHF
v_gene: TRBV20-1; CDR3aa: CSAEQGHYGYTF
v_gene: TRBV27; CDR3aa: CASKDVGKGTDTQYF
v_gene: TRBV6-1; CDR3aa: CASSDRAWGYTF
v_gene: TRBV7-6; CDR3aa: CASSLKVAGIVETQYF
v_gene: TRBV6-2/TRBV6-3; CDR3aa: CASTRGGSNQPQHF
v_gene: TRBV24-1; CDR3aa: CATSDPEERYPTYEQYF
v_gene: TRBV20-1; CDR3aa: CSARAPRGTYEQYF
v_gene: TRBV24-1; CDR3aa: CATSGAPQGIDETQYF
v_gene: TRBV20-1; CDR3aa: CSARSASRTYNEQFF
v_gene: TRBV6-5; CDR3aa: CASSYSLAGNNSPLHF
v_gene: TRBV28; CDR3aa: CASIPGGFYEQYF
v_gene: TRBV7-2; CDR3aa: CASSLGTANSPLHF
v_gene: TRBV20-1; CDR3aa: CSARDSRGNQPQHF
v_gene: TRBV20-1; CDR3aa: CSARPQVEQFF
v_gene: TRBV6-2/TRBV6-3; CDR3aa: CASSYNLDSTSEQYF
v_gene: TRBV28; CDR3aa: CASRDRLGNQPQHF
v_gene: TRBV20-1; CDR3aa: CSASFGTINSPLHF
v_gene: TRBV28; CDR3aa: CASSFPVEAQYF
v_gene: TRBV6-1; CDR3aa: CAHGGSGTEAFF
v_gene: TRBV7-2; CDR3aa: CASSPVGYADTQYF
v_gene: TRBV24-1; CDR3aa: CATSDPTGGDYGYTF
v_gene: TRBV7-3; CDR3aa: CASSRGGTDTQYF
v_gene: TRBV6-5; CDR3aa: CASSSPRTGGKETQYF
v_gene: TRBV12-3/TRBV12-4; CDR3aa: CASSPTVSYEQYF
v_gene: TRBV6-2/TRBV6-3; CDR3aa: CASSPTGTVTIQETQYF
v_gene: TRBV20-1; CDR3aa: CSARDPHAATGGSGEQFF
v_gene: TRBV7-2; CDR3aa: CASSVWGLLHEQFF
v_gene: TRBV5-8; CDR3aa: CASSLSPGTNNQPQHF
v_gene: TRBV2; CDR3aa: CASSESVYQPQHF
v_gene: TRBV20-1; CDR3aa: CSAPVGKFDNEQFF
v_gene: TRBV6-5; CDR3aa: CASSYVQGSSEQYF
v_gene: TRBV7-2; CDR3aa: CASSSQEYRGAEAFF